One sample yielded the 6 T cell receptor beta chains listed below, sequenced in a study of cytomegalovirus exposure and HLA in healthy donors. PCR used 60 Vbeta primers and 13 Jbeta primers. Some clones are missing from TCRdb's copy, which holds only in-frame ones; the method was immunoSEQ multiplex PCR. The table records more than 95,000 clones, 60% to 85% of them present only once. The sample taken for sequencing was PBMCs. The receptors derive from a woman aged 40 to 49 in good health and CMV-seronegative.

This clone has ten or more counts. V is TRBV11-2 and J is TRBJ1-2; TRBD1 might be the D (5 bases). This CDR3 has 13 residues. V was shortened by 2 bases and J by 8 bases, with 12 bases between the two germline ends. Germline-derived CDR1 and CDR2 are SGHAT and FQNNGV. Here the CDR3 reads CASSLSGAGGYTF. The CDR3 nucleotides read TGTGCCAGCAGCTTATCCGGGGCGGGGGGCTACACCTTC.

By share, this clone counts as medium-sized. The chain couples TRBV28 to TRBJ2-1; TRBD2 agrees at 10 bases. From germline, CDR1 is MDHEN and CDR2 SYDVKM. V lost 7 bases, J lost 6 bases, and 12 bases stayed unmatched. The CDR3 has 16 residues. CDR3 loop: CASTLRAGGPTNEQFF. CDR3 DNA sequence: TGTGCCAGCACCCTCCGAGCGGGAGGGCCTACCAATGAGCAGTTCTTC.

This clone was detected once. V is TRBV23-1 and J is TRBJ1-4; D remains unclear. TRBV23-1 is an ORF for which the function is uncertain. The germline V and J ends were trimmed by 6 bases and 12 bases, with 23 bases remaining between them. The CDR3 contains 15 residues. CDR3: CASRPTLLQAQELFF. DNA of the CDR3: TGCGCCAGCAGACCTACCCTCCTTCAGGCTCAGGAACTGTTTTTT.

The gene calls are TRBV7-2 and TRBJ1-2, with TRBD1 identical over 7 bases. CDR3 length: 13 residues. Trimming removed 5 bases from V and 6 bases from J; junction bases left unmatched: 6. Germline V gives CDR1 SGHTA, CDR2 FQGNSA. CDR3 sequence (DNA): TGTGCCAGCAGCGCGGACAGGCTCGATGGCTACACCTTC. As protein: CASSADRLDGYTF.

This clone was observed a few times. The gene calls are TRBV4-2 and TRBJ2-1, with D perhaps TRBD1 (5 bases). Trimming took off 5 bases at V and 8 bases at J, with 16 bases between the two ends. The germline gives CDR1 LGHNA, CDR2 YNFKEQ. The length of the CDR3 is 14 residues. CDR3 sequence reads: CASSLETGFYEQFF. The CDR3 region has the DNA TGTGCCAGCAGCTTGGAAACAGGCTTCTATGAGCAGTTCTTC.

The V call is TRBV4-3, the J call TRBJ2-3; TRBD1 aligns across 8 bases. From germline, CDR1 is LGHNA and CDR2 YSLEER. This CDR3 is built from 14 residues. Trimming cost V 4 bases and J 1 base; bases outside gene matches: 1. CDR3 nucleotide sequence: TGCGCCAGCAGCCCGGACAGGGGCACAGATACGCAGTATTTT. Its translation: CASSPDRGTDTQYF.